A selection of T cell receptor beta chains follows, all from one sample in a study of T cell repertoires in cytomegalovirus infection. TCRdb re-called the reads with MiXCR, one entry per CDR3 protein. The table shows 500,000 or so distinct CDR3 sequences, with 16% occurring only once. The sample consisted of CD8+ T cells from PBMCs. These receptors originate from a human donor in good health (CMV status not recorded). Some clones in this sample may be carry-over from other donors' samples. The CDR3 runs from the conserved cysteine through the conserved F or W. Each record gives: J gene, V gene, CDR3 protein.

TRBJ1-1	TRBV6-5	CASSYSGANTEAFF
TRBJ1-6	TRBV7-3	CASSLGRGISPLHF
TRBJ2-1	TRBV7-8	CASSLYGGAQPNDEQFF
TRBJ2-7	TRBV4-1	CASSVSRFGGGSYEQYF
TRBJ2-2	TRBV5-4	CASSGGMGGELFF
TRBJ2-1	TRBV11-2	CASSSRLVNNEQFF
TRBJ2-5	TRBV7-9	CASSRGGSQETQYF
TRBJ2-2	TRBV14	CASSQLAANTGELFF
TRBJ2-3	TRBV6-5	CASSSGSYLYPSTDTQYF
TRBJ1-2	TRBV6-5	CASSFSRETGDYGYTF
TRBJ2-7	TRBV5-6	CASSLALQGMGEQYF
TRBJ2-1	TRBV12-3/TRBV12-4	CASSGRAHEQFF
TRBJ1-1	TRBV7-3	CASSLDMVGYTEAFF
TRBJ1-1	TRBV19	CASSIDSRGWTEAFF
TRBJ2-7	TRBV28	CASTILAGVSYEQYF
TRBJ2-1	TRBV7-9	CASSFSGGRHNEQFF
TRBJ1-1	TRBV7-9	CASSPGRGIAEAFF
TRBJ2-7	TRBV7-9	CASSGGTSSYEQYF
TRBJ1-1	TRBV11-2	CASSPTGATEAFF
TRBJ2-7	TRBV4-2	CASSLDGTHGSYEQYF
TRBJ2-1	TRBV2	CATKGADLEQFF
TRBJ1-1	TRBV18	CASSPDRVEAFF
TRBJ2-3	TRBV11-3	CASSSRMGGPFDTQYF